This TCR beta chain was sequenced for a study of blood T cell repertoires in COVID-19. Study as a whole: T cells, B-cell-depleted T cells, or PBMCs provided the cDNA or gDNA that served as material.

Followed over time, Seattle patients had been enrolled while infection was active. Authors' methods: Scientists estimated how many nucleated cells there were by amplifying reference gene primers. Data came from immunoSEQ multiplex PCR; TCRdb stores just in-frame clones and leaves some out. That table supplies the V and J calls and clone size; D and trimming were determined from the DNA. The table has approximately 300,000 clones, around 90% seen once. This CDR3 comprises 15 residues. CDR1 and CDR2 from the germline V gene are SEHNR and FQNEAQ (reference sequence). Unmatched junction bases numbered 11, after V lost 11 bases and J lost 0 bases.

The chain joins TRBV7-9 to TRBJ2-3; TRBD2 matches 7 bases. The specimen was peripheral blood. The TCR comes from a woman aged 30 to 39 with COVID-19, enrolled during active disease. In nucleotides, the CDR3 is TGTGCCCTAACGGCGGGGAGGGGTAGCACAGATACGCAGTATTTT. It translates to CALTAGRGSTDTQYF.